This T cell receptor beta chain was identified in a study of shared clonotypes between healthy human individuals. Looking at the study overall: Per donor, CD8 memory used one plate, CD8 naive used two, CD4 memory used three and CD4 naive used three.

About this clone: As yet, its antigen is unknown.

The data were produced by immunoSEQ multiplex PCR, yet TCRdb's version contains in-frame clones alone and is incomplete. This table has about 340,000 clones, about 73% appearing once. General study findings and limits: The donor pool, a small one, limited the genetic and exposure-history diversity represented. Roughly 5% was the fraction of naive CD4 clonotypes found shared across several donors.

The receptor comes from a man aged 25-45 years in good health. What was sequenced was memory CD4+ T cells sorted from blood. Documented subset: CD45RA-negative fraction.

In DNA, the CDR3 is TGTGCCAGCAGCCTGAAGGGGGCGGTGAGAACAGATACGCAGTATTTT. Translating it yields CASSLKGAVRTDTQYF. This rearrangement joins TRBV7-8 to TRBJ2-3, with 7 bases fitting TRBD1. The V gene's germline CDR1 is SGHVS and CDR2 FQNEAQ. There are 16 residues in the CDR3. The V segment lost 5 bases and the J segment 3 bases; nucleotides outside the gene matches: 11.